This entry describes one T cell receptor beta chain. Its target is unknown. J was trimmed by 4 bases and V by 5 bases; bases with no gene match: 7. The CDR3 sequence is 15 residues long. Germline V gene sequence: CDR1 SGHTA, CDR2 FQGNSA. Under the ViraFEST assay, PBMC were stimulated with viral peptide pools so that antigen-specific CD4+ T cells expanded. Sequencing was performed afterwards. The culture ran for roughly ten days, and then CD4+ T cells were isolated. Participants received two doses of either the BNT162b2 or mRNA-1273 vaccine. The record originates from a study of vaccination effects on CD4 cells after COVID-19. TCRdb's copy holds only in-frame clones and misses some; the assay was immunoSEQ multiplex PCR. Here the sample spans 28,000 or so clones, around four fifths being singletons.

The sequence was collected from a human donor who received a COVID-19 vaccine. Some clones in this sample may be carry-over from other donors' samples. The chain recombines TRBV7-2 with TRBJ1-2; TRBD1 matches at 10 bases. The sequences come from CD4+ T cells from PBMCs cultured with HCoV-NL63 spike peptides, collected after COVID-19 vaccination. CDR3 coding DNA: TGTGCCAGCAGCCCGGGGACAGGGGCGATCTATGGCTACACCTTC. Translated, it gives CASSPGTGAIYGYTF.